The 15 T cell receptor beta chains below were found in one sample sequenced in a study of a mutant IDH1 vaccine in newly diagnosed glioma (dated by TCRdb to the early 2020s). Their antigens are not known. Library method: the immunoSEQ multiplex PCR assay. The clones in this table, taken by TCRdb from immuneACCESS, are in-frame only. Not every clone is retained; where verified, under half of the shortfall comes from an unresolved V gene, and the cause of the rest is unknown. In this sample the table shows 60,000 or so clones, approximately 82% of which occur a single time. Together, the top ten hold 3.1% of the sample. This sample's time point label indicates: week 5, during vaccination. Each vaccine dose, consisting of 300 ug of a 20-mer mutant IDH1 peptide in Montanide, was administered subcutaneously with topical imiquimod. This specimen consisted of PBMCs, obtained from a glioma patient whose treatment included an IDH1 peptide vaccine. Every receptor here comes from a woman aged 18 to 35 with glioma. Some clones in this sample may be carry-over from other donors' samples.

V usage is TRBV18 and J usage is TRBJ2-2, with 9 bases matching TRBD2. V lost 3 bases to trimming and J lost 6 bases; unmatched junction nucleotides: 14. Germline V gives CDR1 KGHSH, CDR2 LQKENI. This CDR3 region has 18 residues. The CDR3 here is CASSPILLAGAQPGELFF. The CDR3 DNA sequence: TGTGCCAGCTCACCGATACTTTTAGCGGGAGCCCAACCCGGGGAGCTGTTTTTT.

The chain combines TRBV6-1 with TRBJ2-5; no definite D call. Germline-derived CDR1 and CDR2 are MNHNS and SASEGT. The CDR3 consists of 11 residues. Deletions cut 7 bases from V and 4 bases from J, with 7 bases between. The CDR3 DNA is TGTGCCAGCATCCTAGGAGAGACCCAGTACTTC. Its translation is CASILGETQYF.

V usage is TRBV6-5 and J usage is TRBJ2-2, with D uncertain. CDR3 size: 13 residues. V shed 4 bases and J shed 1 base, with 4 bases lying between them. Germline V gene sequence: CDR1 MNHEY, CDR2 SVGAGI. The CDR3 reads CASSFGNTGELFF. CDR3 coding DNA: TGTGCCAGCAGTTTTGGGAACACCGGGGAGCTGTTTTTT.

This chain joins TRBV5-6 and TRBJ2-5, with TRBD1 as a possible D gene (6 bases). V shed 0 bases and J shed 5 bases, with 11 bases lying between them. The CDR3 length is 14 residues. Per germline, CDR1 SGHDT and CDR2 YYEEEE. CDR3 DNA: TGTGCCAGCAGCTTGGTGGGGGCCGGGGAGACCCAGTACTTC. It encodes CASSLVGAGETQYF.

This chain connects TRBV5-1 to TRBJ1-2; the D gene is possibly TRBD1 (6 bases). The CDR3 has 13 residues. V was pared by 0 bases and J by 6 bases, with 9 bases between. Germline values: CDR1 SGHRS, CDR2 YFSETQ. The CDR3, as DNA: TGCGCCAGCAGCTTGGCAGGGGCTGATGGCTACACCTTC. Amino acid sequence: CASSLAGADGYTF.

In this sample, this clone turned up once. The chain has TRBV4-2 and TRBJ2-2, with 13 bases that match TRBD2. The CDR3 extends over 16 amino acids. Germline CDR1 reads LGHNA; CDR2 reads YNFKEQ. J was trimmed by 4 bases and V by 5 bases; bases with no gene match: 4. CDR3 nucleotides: TGTGCCAGCAGCGCCCGACTAGCGGGGGGCACCGGGGAGCTGTTTTTT. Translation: CASSARLAGGTGELFF.

The CDR3 DNA reads as TGTGCCAGCAGCTTGCGGTCTTACCAAGAGACCCAGTACTTC. Translated: CASSLRSYQETQYF. This rearrangement joins TRBV7-8 to TRBJ2-5; D is unresolved. Germline-derived CDR1 and CDR2 are SGHVS and FQNEAQ. V lost 3 bases and J 0 bases, leaving 8 bases between the germline ends. This CDR3 has 14 amino acids.

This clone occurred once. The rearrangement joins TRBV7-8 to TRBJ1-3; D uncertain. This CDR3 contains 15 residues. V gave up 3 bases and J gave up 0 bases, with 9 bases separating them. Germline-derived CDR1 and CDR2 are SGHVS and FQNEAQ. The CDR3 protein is CASSFDTLSGNTIYF. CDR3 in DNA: TGTGCCAGCAGCTTTGACACCCTCTCTGGAAACACCATATATTTT.

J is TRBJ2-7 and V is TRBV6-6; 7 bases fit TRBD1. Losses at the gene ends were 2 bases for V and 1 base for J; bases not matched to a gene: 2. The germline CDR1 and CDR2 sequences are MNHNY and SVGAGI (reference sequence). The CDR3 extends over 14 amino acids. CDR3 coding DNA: TGTGCCAGCAGTTACCTGGACAGGTCCTACGAGCAGTACTTC. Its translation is CASSYLDRSYEQYF.

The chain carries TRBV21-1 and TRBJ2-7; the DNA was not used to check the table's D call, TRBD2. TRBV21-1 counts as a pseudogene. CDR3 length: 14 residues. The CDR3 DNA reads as TGTGCCAGCAGCCCACACGGGTCCTCCTACGAGCAGTACTTC. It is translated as CASSPHGSSYEQYF.

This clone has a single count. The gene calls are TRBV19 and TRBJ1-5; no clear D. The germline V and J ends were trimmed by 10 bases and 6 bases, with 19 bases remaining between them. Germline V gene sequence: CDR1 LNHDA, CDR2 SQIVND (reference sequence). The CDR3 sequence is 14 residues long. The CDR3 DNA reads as TGTGCCACTCGATCGGACGGCCCAGGTCAGCCCCAGCATTTT. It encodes CATRSDGPGQPQHF.

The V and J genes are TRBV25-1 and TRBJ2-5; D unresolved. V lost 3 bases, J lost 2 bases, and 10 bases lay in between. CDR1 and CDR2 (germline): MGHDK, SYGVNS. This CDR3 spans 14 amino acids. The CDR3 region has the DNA TGTGCCAGCAGTGACCGACTGTTACAAGAGACCCAGTACTTC. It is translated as CASSDRLLQETQYF.

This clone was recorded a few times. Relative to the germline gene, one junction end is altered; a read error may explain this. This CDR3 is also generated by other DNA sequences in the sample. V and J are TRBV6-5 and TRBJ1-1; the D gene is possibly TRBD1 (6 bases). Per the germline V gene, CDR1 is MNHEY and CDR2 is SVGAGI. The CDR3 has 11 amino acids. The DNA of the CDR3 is TGTGCCAGCACCCAGGGGACCGAAGCCTTCTTT. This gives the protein CASTQGTEAFF.

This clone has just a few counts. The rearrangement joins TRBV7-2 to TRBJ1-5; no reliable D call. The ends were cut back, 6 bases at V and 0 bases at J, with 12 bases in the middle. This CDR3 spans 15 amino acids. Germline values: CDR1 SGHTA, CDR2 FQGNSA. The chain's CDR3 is CASRLNQYSNQPQHF. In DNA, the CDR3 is TGTGCCAGCAGGTTAAATCAGTATAGCAATCAGCCCCAGCATTTT.

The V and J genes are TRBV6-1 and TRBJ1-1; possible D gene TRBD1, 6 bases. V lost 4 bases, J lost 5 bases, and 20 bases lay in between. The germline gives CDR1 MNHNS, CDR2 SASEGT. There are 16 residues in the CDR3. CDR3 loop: CASSGRSGLRGTEAFF. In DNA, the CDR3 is TGTGCCAGCAGTGGGAGATCAGGCCTAAGGGGGACTGAAGCTTTCTTT.